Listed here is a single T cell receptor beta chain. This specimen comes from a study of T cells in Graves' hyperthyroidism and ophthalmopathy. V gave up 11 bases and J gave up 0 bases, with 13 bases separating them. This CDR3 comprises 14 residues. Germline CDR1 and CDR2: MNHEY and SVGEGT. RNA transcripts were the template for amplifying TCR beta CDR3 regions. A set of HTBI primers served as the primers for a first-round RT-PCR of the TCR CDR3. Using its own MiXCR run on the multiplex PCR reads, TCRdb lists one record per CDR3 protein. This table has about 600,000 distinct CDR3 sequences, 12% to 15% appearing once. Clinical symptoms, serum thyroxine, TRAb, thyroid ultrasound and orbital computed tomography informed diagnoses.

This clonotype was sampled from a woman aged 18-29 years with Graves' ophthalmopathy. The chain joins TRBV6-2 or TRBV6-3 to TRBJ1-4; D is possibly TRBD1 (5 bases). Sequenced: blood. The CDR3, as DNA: TGTGCCGGGCGACGGGACGCAACTAATGAAAAACTGTTTTTT. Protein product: CAGRRDATNEKLFF.